Below are 5 T cell receptor beta chains sequenced from a single sample in a study of cytomegalovirus exposure and HLA in healthy donors. Use of 60 Vbeta and 13 Jbeta primers characterized the PCR. The protocol was immunoSEQ multiplex PCR, while the TCRdb copy is restricted to in-frame clones and leaves out a portion. The table has some 120,000 clones, 70% to 80% seen once. Material: PBMCs. The receptors here all came from a woman under 30 in good health and CMV-seropositive.

This clone was counted between two and nine times. The chain joins TRBV6-5 to TRBJ2-7; a weak D match, TRBD1 (6 bases). V lost 6 bases and J lost 4, with 16 bases in between. The length of the CDR3 is 14 residues. From germline, CDR1 is MNHEY and CDR2 SVGAGI. The CDR3 DNA reads TGTGCCAGCAGCCGGACAGACCTTATGTACGAGCAGTACTTC. This codes for CASSRTDLMYEQYF.

Only a few counts were recorded for this clone. The gene calls are TRBV4-2 and TRBJ1-1; D unresolved. Trimming pared 4 bases from V and 5 bases from J, leaving 17 bases between. CDR1 LGHNA and CDR2 YNFKEQ come from the germline V gene. The CDR3 spans 15 residues. The CDR3 sequence: CASSLERAAGTEAFF. The CDR3 coding sequence is TGTGCCAGCAGCCTGGAAAGGGCTGCGGGGACTGAAGCTTTCTTT.

The rearrangement joins TRBV4-1 to TRBJ2-7; 12 bases line up with TRBD2. The CDR3 sequence is 15 residues long. Trimming at V came to 3 bases and at J to 1 base, leaving 1 base not matched to a gene. Per the germline V gene, CDR1 is MGHRA and CDR2 is YSYEKL. DNA of the CDR3: TGCGCCAGCAGCCAGACTAGCGGGAGATCCTACGAGCAGTACTTC. Amino acid sequence: CASSQTSGRSYEQYF.

The rearrangement joins TRBV5-1 to TRBJ2-1; D is possibly TRBD2 (6 bases). V was clipped by 4 bases and J by 0 bases, with 17 bases between them. This CDR3 comprises 17 residues. Germline CDR1 is SGHRS and CDR2 is YFSETQ. Here the CDR3 reads CASSPRVAEFSYNEQFF. DNA for the CDR3: TGCGCCAGCAGCCCCCGGGTAGCGGAATTCTCCTACAATGAGCAGTTCTTC.

V usage is TRBV4-1 and J usage is TRBJ2-7; 14 bases map to TRBD2. The junction had 10 bases not matched to a gene; V was cut back by 2 bases and J by 4 bases. This CDR3 contains 18 residues. The germline V gene encodes CDR1 MGHRA and CDR2 YSYEKL. The CDR3 reads CASSQPTKGTSGSYEQYF. For the CDR3, the DNA is TGCGCCAGCAGCCAACCCACCAAGGGGACTAGCGGGAGTTACGAGCAGTACTTC.